Listed here are 7 T cell receptor beta chains from one sample, sequenced in a study of shared clonotypes between healthy human individuals. Data came from immunoSEQ multiplex PCR; TCRdb stores just in-frame clones and leaves some out. The sample lists around 2.1 million clones, 90% to 95% occurring once. As defined, naive CD8 cells were CD45RO-negative and positively selected for CCR7, with terminally differentiated effector memory CD45RA+ cells excluded. The source material was naive CD8+ T cells from PBMCs. All receptors come from a young man in good health. Some clones in this sample may be carry-over from other donors' samples.

The CDR3 is CASSQDGTGYEQYF. Written as DNA, the CDR3 is TGCGCCAGCAGCCAAGACGGGACAGGTTACGAGCAGTACTTC. This chain joins TRBV4-3 and TRBJ2-7, with 8 bases identical to TRBD1. V gave up 0 bases and J gave up 4 bases; unmatched junction bases: 2. Germline assignment: CDR1 LGHNA and CDR2 YSLEER. The CDR3 extends over 14 amino acids.

DNA for the CDR3: TGTGCCAGCCTGCCCCGGGTTGGGGGGACTGAAGCTTTCTTT. Encoded protein: CASLPRVGGTEAFF. The rearrangement joins TRBV27 to TRBJ1-1; the D gene is possibly TRBD1 (5 bases). Trimming took 8 bases from V and 5 from J, leaving 18 bases between them. The V gene's germline CDR1 is MNHEY and CDR2 SMNVEV (reference sequence). CDR3 size: 14 residues.

The rearrangement joins TRBV9 to TRBJ1-5; TRBD1 is a possible D gene (5 bases). Germline V gene lookup returns CDR1 SGDLS and CDR2 YYNGEE. This CDR3 is built from 15 residues. With 0 bases removed from V and 7 bases from J, the gap between germline ends came to 14 bases. The CDR3 loop is CASSVGGGVGQPQHF. CDR3 nucleotide sequence: TGTGCCAGCAGCGTAGGTGGAGGGGTTGGCCAGCCCCAGCATTTT.

This chain joins TRBV30 and TRBJ2-3; possible D gene TRBD2, 5 bases. The V end was cut by 2 bases, the J end by 4 bases, with 13 bases between. CDR3 length: 14 residues. Germline lookup yields CDR1 GTSNPN and CDR2 SVGIG (reference sequence). CDR3 sequence (DNA): TGTGCCTGGAGTTTTGGGGAGTTGGCAGATACGCAGTATTTT. This translates into CAWSFGELADTQYF.

The V and J genes are TRBV7-8 and TRBJ2-2; no clear D gene. Trimming took off 7 bases at V and 6 bases at J, with 18 bases between the two ends. Germline lookup yields CDR1 SGHVS and CDR2 FQNEAQ. The CDR3 covers 15 residues. As DNA, the CDR3 is TGTGCCAGCATCTCTCACGTCTTAAGTGCCGGGGAGCTGTTTTTT. This translates into CASISHVLSAGELFF.

The CDR3, as DNA: TGTGCCAGCAGCTTAGAGGGTGGCAGGGGAAATTCCTATGGCTACACCTTC. This sequence encodes CASSLEGGRGNSYGYTF. The J gene is TRBJ1-2, the V gene TRBV7-9; D perhaps matches TRBD1 (6 bases). V shed 1 base and J shed 4 bases, with 19 bases lying between them. Germline CDR1 and CDR2: SEHNR and FQNEAQ (reference sequence). The CDR3 sequence is 17 residues long.

The V call is TRBV15, the J call TRBJ1-1; D unclear. V was cut by 0 bases and J by 7 bases, with 12 bases left in between. In germline, CDR1 is LNHNV, CDR2 YYDKDF (reference sequence). The CDR3 loop spans 14 amino acids. The CDR3 loop is CATSRDRTEVEAFF. In nucleotides, the CDR3 is TGTGCCACCAGCAGAGATCGGACGGAAGTTGAAGCTTTCTTT.